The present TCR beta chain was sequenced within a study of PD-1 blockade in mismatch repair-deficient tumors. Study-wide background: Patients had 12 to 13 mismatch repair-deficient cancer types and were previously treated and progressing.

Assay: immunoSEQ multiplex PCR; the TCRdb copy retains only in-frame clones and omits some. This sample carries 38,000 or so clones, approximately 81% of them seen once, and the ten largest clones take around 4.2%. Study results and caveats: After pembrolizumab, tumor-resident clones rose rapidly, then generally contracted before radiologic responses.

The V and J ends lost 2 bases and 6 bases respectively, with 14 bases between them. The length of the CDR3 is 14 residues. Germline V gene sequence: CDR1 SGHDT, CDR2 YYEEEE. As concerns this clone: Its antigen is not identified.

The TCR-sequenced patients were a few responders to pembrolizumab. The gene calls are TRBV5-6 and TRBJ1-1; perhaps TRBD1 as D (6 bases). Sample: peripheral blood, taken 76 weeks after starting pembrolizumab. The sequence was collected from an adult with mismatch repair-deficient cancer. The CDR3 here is CASSFRQARPEAFF. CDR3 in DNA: TGTGCCAGCAGCTTTAGACAGGCACGGCCTGAAGCTTTCTTT.